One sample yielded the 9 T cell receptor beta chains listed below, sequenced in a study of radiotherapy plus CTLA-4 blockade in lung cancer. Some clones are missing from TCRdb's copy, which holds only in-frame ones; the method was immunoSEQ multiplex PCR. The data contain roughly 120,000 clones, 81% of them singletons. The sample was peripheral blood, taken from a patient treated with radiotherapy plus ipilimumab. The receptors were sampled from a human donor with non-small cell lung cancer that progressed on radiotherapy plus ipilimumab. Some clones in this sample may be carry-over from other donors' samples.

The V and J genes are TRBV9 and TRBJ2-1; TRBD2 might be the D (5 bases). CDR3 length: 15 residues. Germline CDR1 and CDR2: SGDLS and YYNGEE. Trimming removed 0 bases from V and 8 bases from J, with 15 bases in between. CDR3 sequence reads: CASSVGSGILDEQFF. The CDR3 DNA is TGTGCCAGCAGCGTAGGGTCGGGGATATTGGATGAGCAGTTCTTC.

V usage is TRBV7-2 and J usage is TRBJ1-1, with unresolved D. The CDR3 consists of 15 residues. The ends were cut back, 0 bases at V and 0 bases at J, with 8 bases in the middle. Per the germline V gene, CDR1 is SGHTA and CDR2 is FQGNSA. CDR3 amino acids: CASSLAGPMNTEAFF. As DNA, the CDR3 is TGTGCCAGCAGCTTAGCTGGACCTATGAACACTGAAGCTTTCTTT.

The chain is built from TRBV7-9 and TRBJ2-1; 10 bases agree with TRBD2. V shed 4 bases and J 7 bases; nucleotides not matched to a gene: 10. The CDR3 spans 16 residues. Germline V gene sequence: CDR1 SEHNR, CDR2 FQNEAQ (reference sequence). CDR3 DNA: TGTGCCAGCAGCTCGCTAGCGGGGGCGAGGGGTAATGAGCAGTTCTTC. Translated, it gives CASSSLAGARGNEQFF.

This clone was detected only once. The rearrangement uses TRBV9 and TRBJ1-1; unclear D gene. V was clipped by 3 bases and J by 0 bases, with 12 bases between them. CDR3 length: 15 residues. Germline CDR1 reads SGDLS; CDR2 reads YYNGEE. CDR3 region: CASSGERTVNTEAFF. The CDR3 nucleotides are TGTGCCAGCAGCGGGGAAAGAACAGTGAACACTGAAGCTTTCTTT.

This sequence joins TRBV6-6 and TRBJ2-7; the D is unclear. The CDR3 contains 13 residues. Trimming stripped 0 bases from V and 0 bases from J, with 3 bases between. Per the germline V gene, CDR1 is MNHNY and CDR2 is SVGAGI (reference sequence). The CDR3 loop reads CASSYSSSYEQYF. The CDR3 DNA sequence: TGTGCCAGCAGTTACTCGAGCTCCTACGAGCAGTACTTC.

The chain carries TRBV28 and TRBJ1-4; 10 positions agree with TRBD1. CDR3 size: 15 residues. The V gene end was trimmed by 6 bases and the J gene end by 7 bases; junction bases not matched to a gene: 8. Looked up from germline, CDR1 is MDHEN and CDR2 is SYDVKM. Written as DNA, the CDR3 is TGTGCCAGCAGCCCTCTCGGACAGGGGGGTGAAAAACTGTTTTTT. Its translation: CASSPLGQGGEKLFF.

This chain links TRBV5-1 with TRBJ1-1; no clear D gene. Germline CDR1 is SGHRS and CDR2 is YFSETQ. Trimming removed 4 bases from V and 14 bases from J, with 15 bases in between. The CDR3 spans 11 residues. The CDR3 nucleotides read TGCGCCAGCAGCAACGGACGGAGCCTATTCTTT. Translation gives CASSNGRSLFF.

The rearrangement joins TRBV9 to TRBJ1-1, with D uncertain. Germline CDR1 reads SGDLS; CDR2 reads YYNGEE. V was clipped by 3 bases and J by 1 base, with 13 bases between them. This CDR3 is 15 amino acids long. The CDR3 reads CASSAIFGENTEAFF. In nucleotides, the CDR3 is TGTGCCAGCAGCGCCATTTTCGGGGAGAACACTGAAGCTTTCTTT.

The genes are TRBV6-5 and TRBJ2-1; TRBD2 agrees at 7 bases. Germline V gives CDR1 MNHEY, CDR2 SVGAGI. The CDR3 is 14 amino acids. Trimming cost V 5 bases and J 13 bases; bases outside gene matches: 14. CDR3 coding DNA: TGTGCCAGCAGTACAACGGGGGATCTAGCGGAACAGTTCTTC. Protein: CASSTTGDLAEQFF.